This T cell receptor beta chain was obtained from a study of blood T cell repertoires in COVID-19. Across the study: Sites across the United States, Italy and Spain contributed samples from acute and convalescent COVID-19.

The table lists this clone with a few counts. Source study methods: The assay estimated nucleated cells by amplifying reference gene primers. Measured with immunoSEQ multiplex PCR; TCRdb has only the in-frame clones, and not every one. Clone size and the V and J calls come from that table; the DNA yielded D and trimming. Of roughly 56,000 clones in the sample, 85% were seen once. This TCR was recovered from a human donor in a cohort sampled during active COVID-19. The sequenced material came from peripheral blood.

CDR3 sequence: CASSMSPDRESTEAFF. The DNA for the CDR3 is TGTGCCAGTAGTATGTCGCCCGACAGGGAATCCACTGAAGCTTTCTTT. The chain has TRBV19 and TRBJ1-1, with 7 bases that match TRBD1. Germline CDR1 is LNHDA and CDR2 is SQIVND (reference sequence). There are 16 residues in the CDR3. Trimming removed 3 bases from V and 4 bases from J; junction bases left unmatched: 11. Based on the CDR3 plus reference TRBV19 and TRBJ1-1, the full variable domain is DGGITQSPKYLFRKEGQNVTLSCEQNLNHDAMYWYRQDPGQGLRLIYYSQIVNDFQKGDIAEGYSVSREKKESFPLTVTSAQKNPTAFYLCASSMSPDRESTEAFFGQGTRLTVV.